Each of the 6 T cell receptor beta chains below was sequenced from the same sample in a study of human T cells and chemical hapten exposure. Time point: patch test 3, about 24 weeks after DPC sensitization. Documented treatment: therapeutic diphenylcyclopropenone sensitization with weekly scalp DPC. Via MiXCR, TCRdb re-called the RACE reads, giving one row per CDR3 protein. The data show 50,000 to 70,000 distinct CDR3 sequences, with about an eighth seen just once and roughly 2.3% held by the top ten. Sequencing used whole blood, obtained in connection with sensitization to the hapten diphenylcyclopropenone (DPC). The receptors shown here come from a man between 25 and 39 years old with alopecia areata. Some clones in this sample may be carry-over from other donors' samples.

V gene TRBV7-8 combines with J gene TRBJ1-5; possibly TRBD1 for D (6 bases). Trimming cost V 2 bases and J 4 bases, with 18 bases left between them. Germline V gene lookup returns CDR1 SGHVS and CDR2 FQNEAQ. The CDR3 runs to 17 residues. The CDR3 region has the DNA TGTGCCAGCAGCTTATCGTCCGGTCAGGGGTATAATCAGCCCCAGCATTTT. The encoded protein is CASSLSSGQGYNQPQHF.

This clonotype came up a few times. J is TRBJ1-2 and V is TRBV20-1, with D tentatively TRBD1 (6 bases). Between the trimmed V and J ends, which lost 2 bases and 0 bases, there was a span of 13 bases. This CDR3 comprises 15 residues. Germline CDR1 reads DFQATT; CDR2 reads SNEGSKA (reference sequence). The CDR3 DNA reads as TGCAGTGCTAGAAGATTGGACAGAGCTAACTATGGCTACACCTTC. Translating gives CSARRLDRANYGYTF.

Many counts were recorded for this clonotype. The V call is TRBV5-1, the J call TRBJ2-7; perhaps TRBD1 as D (6 bases). The CDR3 covers 14 residues. Trimming left V 0 bases short and J 5 bases short, with 12 bases between. Germline V gene data show CDR1 as SGHRS and CDR2 as YFSETQ. CDR3 DNA: TGCGCCAGCAGCTTGGAAGCAGGGGCCCACGAGCAGTACTTC. It translates to CASSLEAGAHEQYF. Based on the CDR3 plus reference TRBV5-1 and TRBJ2-7, the full variable domain is KAGVTQTPRYLIKTRGQQVTLSCSPISGHRSVSWYQQTPGQGLQFLFEYFSETQRNKGNFPGRFSGRQFSNSRSEMNVSTLELGDSALYLCASSLEAGAHEQYFGPGTRLTVT.

J is TRBJ1-4 and V is TRBV19; D ambiguous. The V end lost 3 bases, the J end lost 13 bases, and 15 bases lay between the germline ends. The length of the CDR3 is 13 residues. Per germline, CDR1 LNHDA and CDR2 SQIVND (reference sequence). The CDR3 DNA reads as TGTGCCAGTAGTATTGGAGGACTGGAGGGACTGTTTTTT. It yields the protein CASSIGGLEGLFF.

In its sample, this clonotype was seen a few times. This chain connects TRBV7-9 to TRBJ2-5; 7 bases agree with TRBD1. The CDR3 totals 15 residues. The J segment lost 1 base and the V segment lost 0 bases, leaving 2 bases of the junction unmatched. The germline V gene encodes CDR1 SEHNR and CDR2 FQNEAQ (reference sequence). CDR3 region: CASSLARQGQETQYF. In DNA form, the CDR3 reads TGTGCCAGCAGCTTAGCCAGACAGGGCCAAGAGACCCAGTACTTC.

V is TRBV18 and J is TRBJ1-2; D uncertain. Between the trimmed V and J ends, which lost 0 bases and 5 bases, there was a span of 10 bases. This CDR3 spans 14 amino acids. From germline, CDR1 is KGHSH and CDR2 LQKENI. The CDR3 coding sequence is TGTGCCAGCTCACCACCGATGCCCACTTATGGCTACACCTTC. Protein: CASSPPMPTYGYTF.